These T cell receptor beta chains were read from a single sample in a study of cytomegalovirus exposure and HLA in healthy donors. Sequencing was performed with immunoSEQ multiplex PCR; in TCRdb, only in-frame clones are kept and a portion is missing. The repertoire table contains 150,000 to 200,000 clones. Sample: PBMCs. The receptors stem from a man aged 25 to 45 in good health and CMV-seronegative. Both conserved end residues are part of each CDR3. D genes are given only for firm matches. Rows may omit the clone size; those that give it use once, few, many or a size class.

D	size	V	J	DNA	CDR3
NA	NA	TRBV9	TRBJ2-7	TGTGCCAGCAGCTCGTTCGACACGCTTCCCTACGAGCAGTACTTC	CASSSFDTLPYEQYF
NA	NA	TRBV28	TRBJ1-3	TGTGCCAGCAGTCCGTACTCTGGAAACACCATATATTTT	CASSPYSGNTIYF
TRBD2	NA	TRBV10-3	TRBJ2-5	TGTGCCATCAGTGAGGGTTCTATAGCGGGTGGAGAGACCCAGTACTTC	CAISEGSIAGGETQYF
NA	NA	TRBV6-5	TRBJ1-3	TGTGCCAGCAGTCCAGGGGTTGGAAACACCATATATTTT	CASSPGVGNTIYF
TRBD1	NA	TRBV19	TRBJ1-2	TGTGCCAGTAGTCCGGGGGGATACACAGGGGGCGCGGATGGCTACACCTTC	CASSPGGYTGGADGYTF
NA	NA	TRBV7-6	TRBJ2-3	TGTGCCAGCAGCCCCCCGCGAACTAGAAACGATACGCAGTATTTT	CASSPPRTRNDTQYF
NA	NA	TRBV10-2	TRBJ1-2	TGCGCCAGCTGGGGCCAGGAAAGTTTGAATGGCTACACCTTC	CASWGQESLNGYTF
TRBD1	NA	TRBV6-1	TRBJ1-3	TGTGCCAGCATGGACAGGCGGGGAAACACCATATATTTT	CASMDRRGNTIYF
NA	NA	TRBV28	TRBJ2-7	TGTGCCAGCAGTTTAGGTGCAGGGGTTGAATACGAGCAGTACTTC	CASSLGAGVEYEQYF
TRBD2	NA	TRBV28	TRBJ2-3	TGTGCCAGCAGCTCACCGGGACTAGCGGGAACAGATACGCAGTATTTT	CASSSPGLAGTDTQYF
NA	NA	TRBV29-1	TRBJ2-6	TGCAGCGTTCTTGGGGGCCCTGGGGCCAACGTCCTGACTTTC	CSVLGGPGANVLTF
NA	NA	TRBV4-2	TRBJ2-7	TGTGCCAGCAGCCAAGAACAGGGAAGAGTCGGCGAGCAGTACTTC	CASSQEQGRVGEQYF
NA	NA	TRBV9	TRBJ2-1	TGTGCCAGCAGCCTATTAGCGGACTTAAACAATGAGCAGTTCTTC	CASSLLADLNNEQFF
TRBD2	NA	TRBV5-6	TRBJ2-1	TGTGCCAGCAGCACCGGGACTAGCGGAAATGAGCAGTTCTTC	CASSTGTSGNEQFF
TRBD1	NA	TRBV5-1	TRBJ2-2	TGCGCCAGCAGCGTAACGGGACAGGGGGCTGTGAACACCGGGGAGCTGTTTTTT	CASSVTGQGAVNTGELFF
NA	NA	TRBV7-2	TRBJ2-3	TGTGCCAGCAGCTCCCGACTGTCGGGCACAGATACGCAGTATTTT	CASSSRLSGTDTQYF
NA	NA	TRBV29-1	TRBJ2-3	TGCAGCGTTGACAACCCGGGAGTAGGGGATACGCAGTATTTT	CSVDNPGVGDTQYF
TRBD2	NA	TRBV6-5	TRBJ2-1	TGTGCCAGCAGGACCGCTAGCGGGATGTTTGATGAGCAGTTCTTC	CASRTASGMFDEQFF
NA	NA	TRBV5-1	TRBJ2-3	TGCGCCAGCAGCATAATGAGGGGACATGTTACAGATACGCAGTATTTT	CASSIMRGHVTDTQYF
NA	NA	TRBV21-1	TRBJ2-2	TGTGCCAGCAGCCCAAGTCGACAGGGCTTCAACACCGGGGAGCTGTTTTTT	CASSPSRQGFNTGELFF
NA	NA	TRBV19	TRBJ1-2	TGTGCCAGTAGGGAGAGAGGGCGGGGAGGCTATGGCTACACCTTC	CASRERGRGGYGYTF
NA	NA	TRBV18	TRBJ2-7	TGTGCCAGCTCACCACGGGCGAAGTCCTACGAGCAGTACTTC	CASSPRAKSYEQYF
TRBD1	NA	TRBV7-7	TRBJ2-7	TGTGCCAGCAGCCCGACAGGGAATCAGAACGAGCAGTACTTC	CASSPTGNQNEQYF
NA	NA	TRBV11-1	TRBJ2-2	TGTGCCAGCAGCTCCGAGAGGATCATTTATACCGGGGAGCTGTTTTTT	CASSSERIIYTGELFF
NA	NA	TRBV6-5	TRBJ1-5	TGTGCCAGCAGTTACTCTGTTCGGGGCAATCAGCCCCAGCATTTT	CASSYSVRGNQPQHF
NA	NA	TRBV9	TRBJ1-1	TGTGCCAGCAGCGTAGTGGGAGGGGCGAAAGAAGCTTTCTTT	CASSVVGGAKEAFF
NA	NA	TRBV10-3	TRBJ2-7	TGTGCCATCGGAGACAGGCGACTTCCCTACGAGCAGTACTTC	CAIGDRRLPYEQYF
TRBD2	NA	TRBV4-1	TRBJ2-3	TGCGCCAGCAGCCCGAAAGTCCCTCTAGCGGGTAGCGCAGATACGCAGTATTTT	CASSPKVPLAGSADTQYF
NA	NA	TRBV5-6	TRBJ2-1	TGTGCCAGCAGCGCTAGGTCCCAGGGCGAGCAGTTCTTC	CASSARSQGEQFF
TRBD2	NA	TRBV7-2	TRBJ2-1	TGTGCCAGCAGCTTAGATAGCGGGAGGGCCTCTGAGCAGTTCTTC	CASSLDSGRASEQFF
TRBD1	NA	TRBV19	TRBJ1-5	TGTGCCAGCTCCGGGACAGGGCGAAGTCAGCCCCAGCATTTT	CASSGTGRSQPQHF
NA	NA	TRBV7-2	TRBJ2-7	TGTGCCAGCAGCGCGTATCGCTCCTACGAGCAGTACTTC	CASSAYRSYEQYF
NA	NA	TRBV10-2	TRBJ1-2	TGCGCCAGCACCAAGGAGCTTCAACACTATGGCTACACCTTC	CASTKELQHYGYTF
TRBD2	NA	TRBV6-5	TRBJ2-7	TGTGCCAGCAGTTACGTCAGCGGGAGCTCCTACGAGCAGTACTTC	CASSYVSGSSYEQYF
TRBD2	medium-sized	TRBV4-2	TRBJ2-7	TGTGCCAGCAGCCAAGGGCTAGCGGGAGTATACGAGCAGTACTTC	CASSQGLAGVYEQYF
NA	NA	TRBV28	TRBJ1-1	TGTGCCAGCACCACAGGAGACAGTTTGAACACTGAAGCTTTCTTT	CASTTGDSLNTEAFF
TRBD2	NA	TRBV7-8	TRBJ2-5	TGTGCCAGCAGCTTGGGACTAGGGGAGACCCAGTACTTC	CASSLGLGETQYF
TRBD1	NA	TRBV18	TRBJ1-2	TGTGCCAGCTCGCAACCGGGACAGGGGGCTTCTAACTATGGCTACACCTTC	CASSQPGQGASNYGYTF
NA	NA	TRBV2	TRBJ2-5	TGTGCCAGCAGTTTTTTGACTAGTAAAGAGACCCAGTACTTC	CASSFLTSKETQYF
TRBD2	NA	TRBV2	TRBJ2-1	TGTGCCAGCAGACCAGGACTAGCGGTCCATGAGCAGTTCTTC	CASRPGLAVHEQFF
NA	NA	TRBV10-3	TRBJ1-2	TGTGCCATCAGTAGGACAGAGTCAAACTATGGCTACACCTTC	CAISRTESNYGYTF
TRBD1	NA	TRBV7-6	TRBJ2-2	TGTGCCAGCAGCTTAGCTACAGGGGGAAACACCGGGGAGCTGTTTTTT	CASSLATGGNTGELFF
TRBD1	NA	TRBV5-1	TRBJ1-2	TGCGCCAGCAGCTTTGACAGGGAGAATGGCTACACCTTC	CASSFDRENGYTF
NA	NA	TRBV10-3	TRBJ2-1	TGTGCCACCAAGCGTCCCTACAATGAGCAGTTCTTC	CATKRPYNEQFF
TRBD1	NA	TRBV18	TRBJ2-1	TGTGCCAGCTCTCTTCACAGGGGCTTTAGCTCCTACAATGAGCAGTTCTTC	CASSLHRGFSSYNEQFF
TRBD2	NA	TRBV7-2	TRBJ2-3	TGTGCCAGCAGGGGCGGGGGTAGCGCAGATACGCAGTATTTT	CASRGGGSADTQYF
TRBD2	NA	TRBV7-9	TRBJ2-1	TGTGCCAGCAGCTTGACTAGCATAGCCTACAATGAGCAGTTCTTC	CASSLTSIAYNEQFF
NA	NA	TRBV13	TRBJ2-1	TGTGCCAGCAGCTTGAGGAATGAGCAGTTCTTC	CASSLRNEQFF
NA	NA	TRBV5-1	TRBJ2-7	TGCGCCAGCAGCTCGCTGGACAGAGGGAGTTACGAGCAGTACTTC	CASSSLDRGSYEQYF
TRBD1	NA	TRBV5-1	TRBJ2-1	TGCGCCAGCACCTTAGGACAGGGTGGCGATGAGCAGTTCTTC	CASTLGQGGDEQFF
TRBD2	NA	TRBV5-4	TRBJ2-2	TGTGCCAGCAGCTTGGTAGCGGGAGTCGATACCGGGGAGCTGTTTTTT	CASSLVAGVDTGELFF
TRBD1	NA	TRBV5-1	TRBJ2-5	TGCGCCAGCAGCCCCGGACAGGCGGAGACCCAGTACTTC	CASSPGQAETQYF
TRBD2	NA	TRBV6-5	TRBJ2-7	TGTGCCAGCAGTATCACGGCTAGCGGGAGTTACGAGCAGTACTTC	CASSITASGSYEQYF
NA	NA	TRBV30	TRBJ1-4	TGTGCCTGGAGTGTCTCGGGAAGTGAAAAACTGTTTTTT	CAWSVSGSEKLFF
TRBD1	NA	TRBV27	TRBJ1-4	TGTGCCAGCAGTCTTCAGGGGGCCCTCGGAAAACTGTTTTTT	CASSLQGALGKLFF
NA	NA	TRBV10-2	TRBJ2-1	TGCGCCAGCAGTGAGGCGGGCCCCCTCAATGAGCAGTTCTTC	CASSEAGPLNEQFF
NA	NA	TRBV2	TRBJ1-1	TGTGCCAGCAGTGAAAGTGGGCCTGAAGCTTTCTTT	CASSESGPEAFF
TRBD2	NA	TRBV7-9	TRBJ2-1	TGTGCCAGCAGCATAGGACTAGCAGAGCAGTTCTTC	CASSIGLAEQFF
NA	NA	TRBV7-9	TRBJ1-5	TGTGCCAGCAGCTTAGCCACCGGTGCGCAGACAATCAGCGGGGTTCGGCATTTT	CASSLATGAQTISGVRHF
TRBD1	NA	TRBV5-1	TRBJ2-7	TGCGCCAGCAGCTTGGACATCGGCACAGGGGGATCCTACGAGCAGTACTTC	CASSLDIGTGGSYEQYF